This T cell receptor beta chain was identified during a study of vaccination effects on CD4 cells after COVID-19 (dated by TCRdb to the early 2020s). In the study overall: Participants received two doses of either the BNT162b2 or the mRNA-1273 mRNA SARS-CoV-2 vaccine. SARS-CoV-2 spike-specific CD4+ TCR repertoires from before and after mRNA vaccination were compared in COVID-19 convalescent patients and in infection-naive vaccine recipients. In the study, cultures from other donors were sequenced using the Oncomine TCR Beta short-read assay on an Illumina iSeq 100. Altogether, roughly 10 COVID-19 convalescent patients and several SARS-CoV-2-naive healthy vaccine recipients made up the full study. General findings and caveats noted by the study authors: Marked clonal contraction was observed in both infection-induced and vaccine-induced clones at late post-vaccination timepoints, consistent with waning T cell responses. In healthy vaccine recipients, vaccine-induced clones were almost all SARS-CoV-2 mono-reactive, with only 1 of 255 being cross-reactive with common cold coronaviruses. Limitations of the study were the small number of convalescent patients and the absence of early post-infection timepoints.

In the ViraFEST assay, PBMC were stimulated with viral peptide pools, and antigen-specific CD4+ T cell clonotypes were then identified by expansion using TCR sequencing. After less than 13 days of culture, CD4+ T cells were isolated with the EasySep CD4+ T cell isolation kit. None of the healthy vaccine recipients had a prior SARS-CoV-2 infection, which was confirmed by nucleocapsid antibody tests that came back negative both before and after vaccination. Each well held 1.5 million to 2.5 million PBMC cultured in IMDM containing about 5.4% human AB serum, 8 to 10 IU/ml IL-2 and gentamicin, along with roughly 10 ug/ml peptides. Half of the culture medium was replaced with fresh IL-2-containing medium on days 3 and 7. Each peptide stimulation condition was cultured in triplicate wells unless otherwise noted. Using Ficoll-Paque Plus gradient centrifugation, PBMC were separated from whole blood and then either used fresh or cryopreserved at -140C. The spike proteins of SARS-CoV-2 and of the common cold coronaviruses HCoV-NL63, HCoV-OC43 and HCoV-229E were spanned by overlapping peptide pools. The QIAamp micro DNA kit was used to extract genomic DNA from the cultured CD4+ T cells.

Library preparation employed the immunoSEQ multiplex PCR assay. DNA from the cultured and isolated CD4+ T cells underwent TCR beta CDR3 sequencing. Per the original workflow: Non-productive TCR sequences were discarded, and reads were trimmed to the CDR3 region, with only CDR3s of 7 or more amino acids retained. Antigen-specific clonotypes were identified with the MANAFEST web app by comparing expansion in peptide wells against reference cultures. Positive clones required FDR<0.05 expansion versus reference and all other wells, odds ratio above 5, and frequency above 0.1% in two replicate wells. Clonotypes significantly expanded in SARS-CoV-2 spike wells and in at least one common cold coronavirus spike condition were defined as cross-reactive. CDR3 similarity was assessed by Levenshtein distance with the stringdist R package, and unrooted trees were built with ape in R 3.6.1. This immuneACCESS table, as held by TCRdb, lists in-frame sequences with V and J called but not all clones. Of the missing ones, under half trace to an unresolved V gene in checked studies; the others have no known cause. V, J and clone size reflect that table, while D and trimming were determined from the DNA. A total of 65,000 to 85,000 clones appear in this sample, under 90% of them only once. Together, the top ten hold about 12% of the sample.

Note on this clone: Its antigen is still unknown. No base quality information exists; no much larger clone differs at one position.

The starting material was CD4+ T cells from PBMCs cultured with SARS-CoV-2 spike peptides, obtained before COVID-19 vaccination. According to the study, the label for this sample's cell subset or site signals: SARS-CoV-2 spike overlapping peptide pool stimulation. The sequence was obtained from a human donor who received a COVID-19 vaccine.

For the CDR3, the sequence is CASSSDRLGGELFF. The sequenced DNA is TGCGCCAGCAGCTCTGACAGGTTGGGCGGGGAGCTGTTTTTT. The V and J genes are TRBV5-1 and TRBJ2-2; a tentative D call is TRBD1 (6 bases match). Per the germline V gene, SGHRS is the CDR1 and YFSETQ is the CDR2. The CDR3 numbers 14 residues from cysteine through phenylalanine. The kept DNA is CDR3 alone, 42 bases in frame from the first base. The V and J ends are trimmed by 3 bases and 7 bases, leaving 13 bases between them. With the rest looked up from the reference TRBV5-1 and TRBJ2-2 genes rather than sequenced, the full variable domain is KAGVTQTPRYLIKTRGQQVTLSCSPISGHRSVSWYQQTPGQGLQFLFEYFSETQRNKGNFPGRFSGRQFSNSRSEMNVSTLELGDSALYLCASSSDRLGGELFFGEGSRLTVL.